This T cell receptor (beta chain) comes out of a study of neoadjuvant anti-PD-1 for oral cavity cancer (dated by TCRdb to the early 2020s). In terms of the full investigation: Patients mostly received three to four biweekly doses of nivolumab at 3 mg/kg before curative-intent surgical resection. For patients who did not progress, a fourth nivolumab dose was given around day 43, followed by definitive surgical resection on days 50-56. The parent correlative cohort included about a dozen patients, with an approximately 32% response rate. Patients with complete response, partial response or stable disease by RECIST 1.1 were defined as responders, whereas patients with progression were defined as non-responders.

A remark on this clone: Its antigen is unknown. The record has no base qualities; no much larger clone is one base away.

V lost 1 base and J lost 0 bases; the stretch between them is 14 bases long. The germline V gene (reference sequence) specifies SGHKS as CDR1 and YYEKEE as CDR2. The CDR3, from cysteine to phenylalanine, totals 16 residues. The CDR3 DNA has 48 bases and is translated from base 1. In the paper's terms, the time point label means: before neoadjuvant nivolumab. Patients were newly diagnosed with stage II-IVA oral cavity squamous cell carcinoma and had received no prior systemic or radiation treatment. The cohort was made up of patients with locally advanced, HPV-negative oral cavity squamous cell carcinoma. Peripheral blood mononuclear cells were analyzed directly, without maintenance or expansion in culture. The samples were obtained from a longitudinal correlative study of a single-arm phase II trial testing neoadjuvant nivolumab in oral cavity squamous cell carcinoma. Subject-matched pre- and post-treatment PBMCs and tumors from three responders and three non-responders were subjected to genomic DNA-based TCRbeta sequencing. Peripheral blood mononuclear cells were drawn once before nivolumab treatment and a second time after treatment, when surgery took place. The Maxwell RSC DNA from Cells kit was used to extract genomic DNA from PBMCs.

Broader findings and caveats from the paper: Higher pretreatment blood Treg/Th17 ratios correlated with higher pretreatment blood TCRbeta clonality and lower post-treatment tumor TCRbeta clonality. TCR analyses included only a few patients per response group, and the authors called for larger cohorts for validation. After neoadjuvant nivolumab, significantly higher T cell clonality (Gini index) was found within PBMCs in non-responders than in responders.

For deep sequencing, each PBMC sample was run in six replicates, with libraries mostly built from about 500 ng of input genomic DNA. The immunoSEQ hsTCRbeta kit was used to prepare TCRbeta libraries according to the manufacturer's instructions. The finished libraries were brought together in one pool at roughly 2.7 nM, which was then read using an Illumina NovaSeq 6000 S4 flow cell. The paper's data handling went like this. Raw data preprocessing and quality control were performed with the immunoSEQ Analyzer. The analysis was limited to productive rearrangements, and each clonotype was defined by a unique CDR3 amino acid sequence. Repertoire clonality was estimated as the Gini-Simpson index, which was computed with the R package tcR. Student's t test was used to compare Gini indices, and Pearson correlation was used to assess associations with tumor size change. What TCRdb holds here is the immuneACCESS table cut down to in-frame rearrangements. Part of the clones is not present; checked against another copy, under half of the missing clones reflect an unresolved V gene, and the others are unexplained. The DNA was the basis for D and trimming; V, J and clone size are from that table. Across this sample there are roughly 16,000 clones, with under 70% seen only once. The ten biggest clones cover about 3% of the sample.

Specimen: PBMCs, collected before nivolumab (anti-PD-1) treatment. The chain is encoded by TRBV5-5 joined to TRBJ2-7; possibly the D gene is TRBD2, per 6 matching bases. The sequence came from a person between 40 and 85 years old with oral cavity squamous cell carcinoma. CDR3 protein: CASSLSFAGSSYEQYF. Read as DNA, the sequence is TGTGCCAGCAGCTTGTCATTTGCGGGGAGCTCCTACGAGCAGTACTTC.